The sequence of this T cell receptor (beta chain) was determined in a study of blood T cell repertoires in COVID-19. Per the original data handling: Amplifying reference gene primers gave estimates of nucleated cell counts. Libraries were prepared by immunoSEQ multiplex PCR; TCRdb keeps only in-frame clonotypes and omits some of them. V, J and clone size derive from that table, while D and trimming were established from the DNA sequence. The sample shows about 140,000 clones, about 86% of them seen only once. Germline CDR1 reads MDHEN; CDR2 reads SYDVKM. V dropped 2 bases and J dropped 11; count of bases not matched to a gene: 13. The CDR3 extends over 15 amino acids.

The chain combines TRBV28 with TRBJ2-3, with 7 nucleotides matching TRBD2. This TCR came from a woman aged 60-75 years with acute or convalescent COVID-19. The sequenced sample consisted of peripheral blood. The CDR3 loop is CASSLGREQLIRQYF. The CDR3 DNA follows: TGTGCCAGCAGTTTAGGGAGGGAACAGCTGATTCGGCAGTATTTT.